Detailed here is one TCR beta chain. Sequencing was performed with immunoSEQ multiplex PCR; in TCRdb, only in-frame clones are kept and a portion is missing. Of more than 75,000 clones listed, 85% to 95% were seen once; the top ten hold about 0.25%. The CDR3 is 16 amino acids. The J segment lost 4 bases and the V segment lost 4 bases, leaving 8 bases of the junction unmatched. Germline CDR1 reads MGHRA; CDR2 reads YSYEKL. The entry originates in a study of technical replicates of blood from a handful of donors. Sequences were obtained from T cells isolated from PBMCs. This chain joins TRBV4-1 and TRBJ2-5, with TRBD2 identical over 11 bases. The source of this sequence is a human donor in good health. The CDR3, as DNA: TGCGCCAGCAGCCTCAACACCGGGACTAGCGGAGAGACCCAGTACTTC. It translates to CASSLNTGTSGETQYF.